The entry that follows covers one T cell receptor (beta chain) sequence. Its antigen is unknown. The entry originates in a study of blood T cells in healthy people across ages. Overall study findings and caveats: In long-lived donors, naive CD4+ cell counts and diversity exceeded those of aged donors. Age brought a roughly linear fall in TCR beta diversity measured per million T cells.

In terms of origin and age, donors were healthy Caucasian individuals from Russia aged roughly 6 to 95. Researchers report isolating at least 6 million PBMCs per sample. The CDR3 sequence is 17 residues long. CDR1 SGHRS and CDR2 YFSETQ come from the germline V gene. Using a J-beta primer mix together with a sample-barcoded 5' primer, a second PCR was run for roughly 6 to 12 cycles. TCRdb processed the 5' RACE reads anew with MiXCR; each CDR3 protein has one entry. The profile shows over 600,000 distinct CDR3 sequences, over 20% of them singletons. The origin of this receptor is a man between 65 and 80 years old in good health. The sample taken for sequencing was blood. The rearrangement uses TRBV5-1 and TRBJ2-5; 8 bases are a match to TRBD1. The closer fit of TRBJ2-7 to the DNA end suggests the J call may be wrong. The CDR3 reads CASSLAGGTGGHYEQYF. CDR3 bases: TGCGCCAGCAGCTTGGCCGGAGGAACAGGGGGACACTACGAGCAGTACTTC.